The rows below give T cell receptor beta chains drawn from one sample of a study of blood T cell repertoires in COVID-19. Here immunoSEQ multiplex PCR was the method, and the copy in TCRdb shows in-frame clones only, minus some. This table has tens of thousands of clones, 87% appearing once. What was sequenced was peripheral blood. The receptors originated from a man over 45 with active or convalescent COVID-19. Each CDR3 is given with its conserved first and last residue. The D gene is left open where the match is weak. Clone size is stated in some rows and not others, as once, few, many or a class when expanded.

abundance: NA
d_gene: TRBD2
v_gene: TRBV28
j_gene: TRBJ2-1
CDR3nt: TGTGCCAGCAGTATTCTAGCGGACCCCCAAGGCGGCATCTTC
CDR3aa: CASSILADPQGGIF

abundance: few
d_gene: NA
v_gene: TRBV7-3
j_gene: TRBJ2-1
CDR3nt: TGTGCCAGCAGCTTAAGCGGAATACACAATGAGCAGTTCTTC
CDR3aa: CASSLSGIHNEQFF

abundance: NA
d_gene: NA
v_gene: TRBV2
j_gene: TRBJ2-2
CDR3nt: TGTGCCAGCAGGGAGTCCACGAACACCGGGGAGCTGTTTTTT
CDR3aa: CASRESTNTGELFF

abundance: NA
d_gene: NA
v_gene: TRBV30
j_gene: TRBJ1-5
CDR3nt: TGTGCCGCACAGGTTAATAGCAATCAGCCCCAGCATTTT
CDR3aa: CAAQVNSNQPQHF

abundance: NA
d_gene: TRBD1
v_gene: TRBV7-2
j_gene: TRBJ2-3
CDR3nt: TGTGCCAGCAGCTATAGACAGGGGCCGTTTAGCACAGATACGCAGTATTTT
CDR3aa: CASSYRQGPFSTDTQYF

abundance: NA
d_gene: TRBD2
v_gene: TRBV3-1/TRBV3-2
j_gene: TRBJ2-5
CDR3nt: TGTGCCAGCAGCCCGACTAGCGCGAGAGAGGCCCAGTACTTC
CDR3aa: CASSPTSAREAQYF

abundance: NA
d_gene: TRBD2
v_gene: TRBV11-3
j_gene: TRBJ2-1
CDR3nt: TGTGCCAGCAGCTTCACTAGCGGGGGACTCTACAATGAGCAGTTCTTC
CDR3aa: CASSFTSGGLYNEQFF

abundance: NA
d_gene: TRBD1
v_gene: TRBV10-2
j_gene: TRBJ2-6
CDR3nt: TGCGCCAGCAGTCGGGGCGCCGCAGGGGGCTCTGGGGCCAACGTCCTGACTTTC
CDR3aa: CASSRGAAGGSGANVLTF

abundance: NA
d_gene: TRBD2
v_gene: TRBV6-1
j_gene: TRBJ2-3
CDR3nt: TGTGCCAGCAGTGAAACAGCGGGGCTCCACATTAAGTATTTT
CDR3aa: CASSETAGLHIKYF

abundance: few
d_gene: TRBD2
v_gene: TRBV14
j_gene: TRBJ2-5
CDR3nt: TGTGCCAGCAGCCAAGGGCGAGCGGGGGGCCGGGGAGAGACCCAGTACTTC
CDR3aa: CASSQGRAGGRGETQYF

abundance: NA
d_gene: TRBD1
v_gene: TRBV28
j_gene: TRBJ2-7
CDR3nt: TGTGCCAGCACCAGGGGGTCCGACGAGCAGTACTTC
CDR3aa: CASTRGSDEQYF

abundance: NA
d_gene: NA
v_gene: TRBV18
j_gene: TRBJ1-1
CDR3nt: TGTGCCAGCTCCCCAAGCCGGGACACTGAAGCTTTCTTT
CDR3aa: CASSPSRDTEAFF

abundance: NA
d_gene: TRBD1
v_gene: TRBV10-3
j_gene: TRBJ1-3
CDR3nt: TGTGCCATCAGTGACCCGGGACAGGGCTCTGGAAACACCATATATTTT
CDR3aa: CAISDPGQGSGNTIYF

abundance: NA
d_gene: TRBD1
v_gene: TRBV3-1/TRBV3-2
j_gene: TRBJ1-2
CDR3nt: TGTGCCAGCGGGTGGGACAGCCAGAACTATGGCTACACCTTC
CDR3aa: CASGWDSQNYGYTF

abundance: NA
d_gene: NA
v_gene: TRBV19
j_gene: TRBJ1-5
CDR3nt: TGTGCCAGTAGTATGGTTCAGGGGTTCGGGAATCAGCCCCAGCATTTT
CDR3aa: CASSMVQGFGNQPQHF

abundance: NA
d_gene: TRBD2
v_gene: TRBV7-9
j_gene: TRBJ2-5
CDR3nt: TGTGCCAGCAGCTTAGTGACTAGCGGGATGTATGTAGAGACCCAGTACTTC
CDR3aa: CASSLVTSGMYVETQYF

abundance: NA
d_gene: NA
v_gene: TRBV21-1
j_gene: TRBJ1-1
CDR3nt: TGTGCCAGCAGCAATATGGCGGAATCCGTGAACACTGAAGCTTTCTTT
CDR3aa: CASSNMAESVNTEAFF

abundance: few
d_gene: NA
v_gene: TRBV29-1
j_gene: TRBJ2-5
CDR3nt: TGCAGCGTTGGGGACACCGGAGAGACCCAGTACTTC
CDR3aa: CSVGDTGETQYF

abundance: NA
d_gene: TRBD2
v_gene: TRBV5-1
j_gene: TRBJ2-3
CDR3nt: TGCGCCAGCAGCGCGACTAGCGGGGGTCGCACAGATACGCAGTATTTT
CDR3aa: CASSATSGGRTDTQYF

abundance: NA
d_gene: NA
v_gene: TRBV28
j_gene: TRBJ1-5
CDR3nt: TGTGCCAGCAGTTTTATTTGGGAGGGGAGCAATCAGCCCCAGCATTTT
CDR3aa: CASSFIWEGSNQPQHF

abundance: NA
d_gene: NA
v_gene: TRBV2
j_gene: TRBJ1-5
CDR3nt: TGTGCCAGCAGTGTACAGAATCAGCCCCAGCATTTT
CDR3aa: CASSVQNQPQHF

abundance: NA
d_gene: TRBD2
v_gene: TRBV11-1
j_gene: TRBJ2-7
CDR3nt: TGTGCCAGCAGCTTAGAGGTAGCGGGAGAGCAGTACTTC
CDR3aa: CASSLEVAGEQYF

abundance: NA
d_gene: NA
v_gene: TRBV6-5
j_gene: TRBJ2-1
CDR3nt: TGTGCCAGCAGGGTCAGCGGGGAGCAGTTCTTC
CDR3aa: CASRVSGEQFF

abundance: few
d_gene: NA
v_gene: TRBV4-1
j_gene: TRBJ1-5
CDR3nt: TGCGCCAGCAGCCACGCAAGGAGTCAGCCCCAGCATTTT
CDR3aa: CASSHARSQPQHF

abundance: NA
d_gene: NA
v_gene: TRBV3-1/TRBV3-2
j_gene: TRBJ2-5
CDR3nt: TGTGCCAGCAGCCAATTTACGGGTCCCCAAGAGACCCAGTACTTC
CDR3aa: CASSQFTGPQETQYF

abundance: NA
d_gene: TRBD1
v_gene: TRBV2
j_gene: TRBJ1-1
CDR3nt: TGTGCCAGCAGTGAACACAGCGAGGGGGCACGGGCTTTCTTT
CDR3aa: CASSEHSEGARAFF

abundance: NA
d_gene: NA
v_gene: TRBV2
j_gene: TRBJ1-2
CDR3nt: TGTGCCAGCAGTGACAGGATTTACTATGGCTACACCTTC
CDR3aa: CASSDRIYYGYTF

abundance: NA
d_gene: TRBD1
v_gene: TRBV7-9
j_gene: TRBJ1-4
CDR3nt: TGTGCCAGCAGCTTAGCCGGGACAGGGGGCGCAAATAATGAAAAACTGTTTTTT
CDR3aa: CASSLAGTGGANNEKLFF

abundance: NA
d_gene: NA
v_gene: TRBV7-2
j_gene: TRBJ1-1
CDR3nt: TGTGCCAGCAGTTATTACGGCACTGAAGCTTTCTTT
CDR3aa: CASSYYGTEAFF

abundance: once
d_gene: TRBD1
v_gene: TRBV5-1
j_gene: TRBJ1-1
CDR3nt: TGCGCCAGCAGCTTGGCCGGGACAGGGAACACTGAAGCTTTCTTT
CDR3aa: CASSLAGTGNTEAFF

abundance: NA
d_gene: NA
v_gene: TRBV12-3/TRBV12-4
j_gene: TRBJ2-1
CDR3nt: TGTGCCAGCAGTTCGAGCTCCTACAATGAGCAGTTCTTC
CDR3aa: CASSSSSYNEQFF

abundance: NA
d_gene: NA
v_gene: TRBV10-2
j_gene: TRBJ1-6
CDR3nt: TGCGCCAGCAGTGACAGGGATTACTCACCCCTCCACTTT
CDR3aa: CASSDRDYSPLHF

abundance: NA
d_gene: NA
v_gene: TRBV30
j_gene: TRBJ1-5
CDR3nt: TGTGCCTGGAGTCAGGGGAATCAGCCCCAGCATTTT
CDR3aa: CAWSQGNQPQHF

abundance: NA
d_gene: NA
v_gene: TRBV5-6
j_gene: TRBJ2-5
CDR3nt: TGTGCCAGCAGCTTGCCGACAGAAGAGACCCAGTACTTC
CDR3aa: CASSLPTEETQYF

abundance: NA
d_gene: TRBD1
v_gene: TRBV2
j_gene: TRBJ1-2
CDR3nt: TGTGCCAGCAGAGGGACAGGGCAAGGCTACACCTTC
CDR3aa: CASRGTGQGYTF

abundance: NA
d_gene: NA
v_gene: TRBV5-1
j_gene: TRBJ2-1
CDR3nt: TGCGCCAGCAGCTTGGTGTCCCAGGATGATGAGCAGTTCTTC
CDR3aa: CASSLVSQDDEQFF

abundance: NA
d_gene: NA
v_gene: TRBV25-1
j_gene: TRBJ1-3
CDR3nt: TGTGCCAGCAGCTCTAGGGGCAACTCTGGAAACACCATATATTTT
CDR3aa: CASSSRGNSGNTIYF

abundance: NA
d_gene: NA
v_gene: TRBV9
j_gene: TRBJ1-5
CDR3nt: TGTGCCAGCAGCGGGGCCCCCAATCAGCCCCAGCATTTT
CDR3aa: CASSGAPNQPQHF

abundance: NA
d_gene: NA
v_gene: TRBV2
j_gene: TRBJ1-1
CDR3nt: TGTGCCAGCAGTCGGGATAACACTGAAGCTTTCTTT
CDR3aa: CASSRDNTEAFF

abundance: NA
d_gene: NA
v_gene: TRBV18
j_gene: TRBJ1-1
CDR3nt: TGTGCCAGCTCATCTGACTTTTTTATGAACACTGAAGCTTTCTTT
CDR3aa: CASSSDFFMNTEAFF

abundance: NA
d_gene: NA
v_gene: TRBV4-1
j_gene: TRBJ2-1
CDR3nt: TGCGCCAGCAGCCTCGACTTCGGGGGTGGTGAGCAGTTCTTC
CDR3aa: CASSLDFGGGEQFF

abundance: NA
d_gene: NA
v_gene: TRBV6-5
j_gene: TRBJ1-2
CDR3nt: TGTGCCAGCAGTTACTCGAGGGCCACCTATGGCTACACCTTC
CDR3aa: CASSYSRATYGYTF

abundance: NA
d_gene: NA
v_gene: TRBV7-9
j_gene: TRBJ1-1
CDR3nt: TGTGCCAGCAGTATACAGGCGAACACTGAAGCTTTCTTT
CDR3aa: CASSIQANTEAFF

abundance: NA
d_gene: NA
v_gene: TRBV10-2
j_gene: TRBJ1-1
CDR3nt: TGCGCCAGCTTGGACAGCCGGGTAGGACGGGGCACTGAAGCTTTCTTT
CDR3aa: CASLDSRVGRGTEAFF

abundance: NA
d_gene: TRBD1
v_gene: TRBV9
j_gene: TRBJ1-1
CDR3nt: TGTGCCAGCAGCGTAGGTGGAGACAGGGTGGCTGAAGCTTTCTTT
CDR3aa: CASSVGGDRVAEAFF

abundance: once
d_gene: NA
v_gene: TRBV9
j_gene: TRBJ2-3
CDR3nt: TGTGCCAGCAGCGTAGGGCTGGGCGGAGGGCGCACAGATACGCAGTATTTT
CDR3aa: CASSVGLGGGRTDTQYF

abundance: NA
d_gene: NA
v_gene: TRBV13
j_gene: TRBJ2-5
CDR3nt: TGTGCCAGCAGCCTCAACACCCGGGTGTCGAGCTTGGAGACCCAGTACTTC
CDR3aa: CASSLNTRVSSLETQYF

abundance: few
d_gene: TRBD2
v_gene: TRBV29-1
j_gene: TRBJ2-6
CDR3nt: TGCAGCGTCGGGACTAGTGTCGGGGCCAACGTCCTGACTTTC
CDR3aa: CSVGTSVGANVLTF

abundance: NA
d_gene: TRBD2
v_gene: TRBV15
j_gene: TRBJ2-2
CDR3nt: TGTGCCACCAGCAGAGATTCGACGACTAGCGGAACCACCGGGGAGCTGTTTTTT
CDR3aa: CATSRDSTTSGTTGELFF

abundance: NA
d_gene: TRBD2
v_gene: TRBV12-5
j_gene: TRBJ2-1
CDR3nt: TGTGCTAGTGGCAGCGGGAGGGCCCAGTACAATGAGCAGTTCTTC
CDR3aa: CASGSGRAQYNEQFF